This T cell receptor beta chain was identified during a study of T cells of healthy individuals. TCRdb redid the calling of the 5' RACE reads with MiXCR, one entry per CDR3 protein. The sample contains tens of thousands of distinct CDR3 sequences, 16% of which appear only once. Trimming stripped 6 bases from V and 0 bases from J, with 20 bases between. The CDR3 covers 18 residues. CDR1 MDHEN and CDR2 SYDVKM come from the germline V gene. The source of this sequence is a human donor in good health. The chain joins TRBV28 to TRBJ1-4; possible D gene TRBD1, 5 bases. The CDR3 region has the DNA TGTGCCAGCAGCCTACTGGGGGGGACGAGTGCAACTAATGAAAAACTGTTTTTT. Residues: CASSLLGGTSATNEKLFF. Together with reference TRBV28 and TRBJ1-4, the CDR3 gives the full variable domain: DVKVTQSSRYLVKRTGEKVFLECVQDMDHENMFWYRQDPGLGLRLIYFSYDVKMKEKGDIPEGYSVSREKKERFSLILESASTNQTSMYLCASSLLGGTSATNEKLFFGSGTQLSVL.